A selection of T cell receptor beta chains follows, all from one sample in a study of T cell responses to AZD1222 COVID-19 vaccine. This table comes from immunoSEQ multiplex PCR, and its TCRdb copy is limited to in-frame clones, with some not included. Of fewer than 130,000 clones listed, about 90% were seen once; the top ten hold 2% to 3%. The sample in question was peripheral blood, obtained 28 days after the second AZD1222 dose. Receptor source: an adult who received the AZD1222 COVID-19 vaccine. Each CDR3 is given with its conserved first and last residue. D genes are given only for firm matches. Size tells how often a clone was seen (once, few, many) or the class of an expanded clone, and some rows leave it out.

DNA: TGTGCCAGCAGCGCCCCTAGACAGGGAACCTCTGGGGCCAACGTCCTGACTTTC
CDR3: CASSAPRQGTSGANVLTF
J: TRBJ2-6
V: TRBV9
D: TRBD1
size: .

DNA: TGTGCCAGCAGCTTAGGTAGGACCCATAGCAATCAGCCCCAGCATTTT
CDR3: CASSLGRTHSNQPQHF
J: TRBJ1-5
V: TRBV7-8
D: .
size: .

DNA: TGTGCCAGCAGTGAAGGGGGCAGGAGAGGAAACACCATATATTTT
CDR3: CASSEGGRRGNTIYF
J: TRBJ1-3
V: TRBV2
D: .
size: .

DNA: TGCAGCGTTCTCTCCTCAAAACTTGGATCCTACGAGCAGTACTTC
CDR3: CSVLSSKLGSYEQYF
J: TRBJ2-7
V: TRBV29-1
D: .
size: .

DNA: TGTGCCAGCAGTTTGGGGGAGAACACTGAAGCTTTCTTT
CDR3: CASSLGENTEAFF
J: TRBJ1-1
V: TRBV12-3/TRBV12-4
D: .
size: .

DNA: TGTGCCAGCAGTTTTAGGACAGGGATGAGCTACACCTTC
CDR3: CASSFRTGMSYTF
J: TRBJ1-2
V: TRBV28
D: TRBD1
size: medium-sized

DNA: TGTGCCAGCAGTGAAGAAGTAGACTACGAGCAGTACTTC
CDR3: CASSEEVDYEQYF
J: TRBJ2-7
V: TRBV2
D: .
size: .

DNA: TGTGCCAGCAGCTTAGACCAGGTCTACGAGCAGTACTTC
CDR3: CASSLDQVYEQYF
J: TRBJ2-7
V: TRBV11-1
D: .
size: .

DNA: TGTGCCAGCAGCCCTATAAAAGCGGGAGCGTTAGGGCCCTACAATGAGCAGTTCTTC
CDR3: CASSPIKAGALGPYNEQFF
J: TRBJ2-1
V: TRBV11-2
D: TRBD2
size: .

DNA: TGTGCCAGCAGTTCCGCGGGCCTCTCCTACGAGCAGTACTTC
CDR3: CASSSAGLSYEQYF
J: TRBJ2-7
V: TRBV6-5
D: .
size: .

DNA: TGTGCCAGCAGTTTTAGGTCTAGAAACTATGGCTACACCTTC
CDR3: CASSFRSRNYGYTF
J: TRBJ1-2
V: TRBV27
D: .
size: .

DNA: TGCGCCAGCAGCCGGGACAGAAGTTACAATGAGCAGTTCTTC
CDR3: CASSRDRSYNEQFF
J: TRBJ2-1
V: TRBV5-1
D: TRBD1
size: .

DNA: TGTGCCAGCAGCGTCACAGCTGGCGTTAACTATGGCTACACCTTC
CDR3: CASSVTAGVNYGYTF
J: TRBJ1-2
V: TRBV5-5
D: .
size: .

DNA: TGTGCCAGCAGCGCCCGACAGGCTGACTATGGCTACACCTTC
CDR3: CASSARQADYGYTF
J: TRBJ1-2
V: TRBV9
D: .
size: .

DNA: TGTGCCAGCAGCTACGGGACTAGCGGAGGTTACTACGAGCAGTACTTC
CDR3: CASSYGTSGGYYEQYF
J: TRBJ2-7
V: TRBV13
D: TRBD2
size: once

DNA: TGTGCCACCAGAGGGTATGCTGGGGCCAACGTCCTGACTTTC
CDR3: CATRGYAGANVLTF
J: TRBJ2-6
V: TRBV15
D: .
size: .

DNA: TGTGCCAGCAGCTTATCACCCGATCCTTACGAGCAGTACTTC
CDR3: CASSLSPDPYEQYF
J: TRBJ2-7
V: TRBV6-5
D: .
size: .

DNA: TGTGCCATCAGTGACTCCATAAACCGACCCACTGAAGCTTTCTTT
CDR3: CAISDSINRPTEAFF
J: TRBJ1-1
V: TRBV10-3
D: .
size: .

DNA: TGTGCCAGCAGCCAAATTAGTGGGAACATTCAGTACTTC
CDR3: CASSQISGNIQYF
J: TRBJ2-4
V: TRBV12-3/TRBV12-4
D: .
size: .

DNA: TGTGCCAGCACATCCGCTCCCTCTGGAAACACCATATATTTT
CDR3: CASTSAPSGNTIYF
J: TRBJ1-3
V: TRBV27
D: .
size: .